This entry is about one TCR beta chain. The antigen is unknown. These data are taken from a study of blood T cells in healthy people across ages. The wider study: For every two T cells, template switching captured about one barcoded beta molecule.

The people who gave samples were healthy Caucasians from Russia, aged about 6 to 100. The CDR3 extends over 14 amino acids. Between the trimmed V and J ends, which lost 2 bases and 9 bases, there was a span of 14 bases. The germline V gene has CDR1 MNHNY and CDR2 SVGAGI (reference sequence). Overall study results and limits: Naive CD4+ cells and diversity were both higher in long-lived donors than in aged donors. Among T cells, TCR beta diversity per million cells dropped roughly linearly as age rose.

Combining a sample-barcoded 5' primer with a J-beta primer mix, a second PCR ran for about 6 to 12 cycles. TCRdb passed the 5' RACE reads through MiXCR, listing each CDR3 protein once. Here the sample spans about a million distinct CDR3 sequences, more than 30% being singletons. The sequence came from a young man in good health. The sample consisted of blood. The chain uses TRBV6-6 and TRBJ2-1, with D possibly matching TRBD2 (5 bases). CDR3 residues: CASSYENKRSEQFF. Written as DNA, the CDR3 is TGTGCCAGCAGTTACGAAAATAAGCGGAGTGAGCAGTTCTTC.